The 13 T cell receptor beta chains reported below all come from one sample, sequenced in a study of blood T cell repertoires in COVID-19. Some clones are missing from TCRdb's copy, which holds only in-frame ones; the method was immunoSEQ multiplex PCR. The sample has about 150,000 clones; roughly 84% are singletons. Source material: peripheral blood. All receptors derive from a man younger than 45 with COVID-19, enrolled during active disease.

The chain employs TRBV30 and TRBJ1-2; D is perhaps TRBD1 (6 bases). Looked up from germline, CDR1 is GTSNPN and CDR2 is SVGIG (reference sequence). V gave up 0 bases and J gave up 11 bases, with 13 bases separating them. The CDR3 loop spans 12 amino acids. The CDR3 reads CAWSVLGGRYTF. For the CDR3, the DNA is TGTGCCTGGAGTGTACTGGGGGGGCGGTACACCTTC.

This CDR3 reads CASSEVPGLVYNEQFF. CDR3 sequence (DNA): TGCGCCAGCAGTGAGGTACCGGGACTAGTATACAATGAGCAGTTCTTC. The rearrangement joins TRBV10-2 to TRBJ2-1; 8 nucleotides align to TRBD2. Germline CDR1 is WSHSY and CDR2 is SAAADI. V gave up 2 bases and J gave up 4 bases; unmatched junction bases: 7. CDR3 length: 16 residues.

This clone is a singleton in its sample. V is TRBV7-6 and J is TRBJ1-2, with 8 bases lining up with TRBD1. The CDR3 extends over 15 amino acids. CDR1 and CDR2 from the germline V gene are SGHVS and FNYEAQ. The trim removed 4 bases at V and 2 bases at J, leaving 6 bases unmatched. The CDR3 here is CASSSDRGGNYGYTF. The DNA of the CDR3 is TGTGCCAGCAGCTCCGACAGGGGCGGAAACTATGGCTACACCTTC.

The CDR3 DNA follows: TGTGCCAGTAGTATAGACGCGGGAGCCTACAATGAGCAGTTCTTC. It is translated as CASSIDAGAYNEQFF. The chain recombines TRBV19 with TRBJ2-1; 7 bases are shared with TRBD2. Trimming removed 0 bases from V and 2 bases from J; junction bases left unmatched: 1. Per germline, CDR1 LNHDA and CDR2 SQIVND (reference sequence). The CDR3 consists of 15 residues.

This clone was counted a few times. This chain connects TRBV4-1 to TRBJ1-2; TRBD1 agrees at 8 bases. Unmatched junction bases numbered 11, after V lost 4 bases and J lost 7 bases. This CDR3 has 15 amino acids. Germline lookup yields CDR1 MGHRA and CDR2 YSYEKL. DNA of the CDR3: TGCGCCAGCAGCCTCTCAGGGGGCGAGATCGGTGGCTACACCTTC. Translated: CASSLSGGEIGGYTF.

This rearrangement joins TRBV19 to TRBJ2-2, with 7 bases aligning to TRBD1. The germline V gene encodes CDR1 LNHDA and CDR2 SQIVND (reference sequence). V gave up 6 bases and J gave up 5 bases; unmatched junction bases: 0. There are 12 residues in the CDR3. CDR3 nucleotide sequence: TGTGCCAGTAGGGGACAGACCGGGGAGCTGTTTTTT. Protein: CASRGQTGELFF.

The V gene is TRBV19, the J gene TRBJ1-5; D is unresolved. Trimming left V 5 bases short and J 2 bases short, with 10 bases between. The CDR3 extends over 14 amino acids. Germline V gene data show CDR1 as LNHDA and CDR2 as SQIVND (reference sequence). The CDR3 loop is CASSGSGGNQPQHF. In DNA form, the CDR3 reads TGTGCCAGTAGTGGATCCGGGGGCAATCAGCCCCAGCATTTT.

The chain couples TRBV27 to TRBJ1-2; maybe TRBD1 (5 bases). Trimming shortened V by 6 bases and J by 4 bases, and 15 bases separated the two germline ends. Germline V gives CDR1 MNHEY, CDR2 SMNVEV (reference sequence). The CDR3 covers 14 residues. CDR3 loop: CASSRRSGGYGYTF. The CDR3 DNA follows: TGTGCCAGCAGCCGAAGGTCGGGGGGCTATGGCTACACCTTC.

This sequence joins TRBV28 and TRBJ2-7; 8 bases line up with TRBD2. The germline gives CDR1 MDHEN, CDR2 SYDVKM. CDR3 size: 17 residues. V lost 2 bases and J lost 4; bases outside the gene matches: 13. CDR3 sequence (DNA): TGTGCCAGCAGTTTACCCCCCATCAGCGGGAGATCATACGAGCAGTACTTC. Protein sequence: CASSLPPISGRSYEQYF.

The V and J genes are TRBV28 and TRBJ1-2, with TRBD1 matching over 8 bases. This CDR3 contains 15 residues. Germline CDR1 and CDR2: MDHEN and SYDVKM. The junction had 9 bases not matched to a gene; V was cut back by 5 bases and J by 4 bases. CDR3 amino acids: CASSIPTGAIYGYTF. Here the CDR3 DNA reads TGTGCCAGCAGTATCCCGACAGGGGCCATCTATGGCTACACCTTC.

The rearrangement uses TRBV3-1 (or the pseudogene TRBV3-2) and TRBJ1-2; 7 bases match TRBD1. V lost 2 bases and J lost 3; bases outside the gene matches: 6. This CDR3 is built from 15 residues. In germline, CDR1 is LGHDT, CDR2 YNNKEL (reference sequence). In nucleotides, the CDR3 is TGTGCCAGCAGCCAATATGCAGGGGGTGACTATGGCTACACCTTC. Protein: CASSQYAGGDYGYTF.

V and J are TRBV6-5 and TRBJ2-7; maybe TRBD2 (5 bases). Germline CDR1 is MNHEY and CDR2 is SVGAGI. CDR3 length: 14 residues. V was shortened by 7 bases and J by 5 bases, with 18 bases between the two germline ends. CDR3 in amino acids: CASNYGGTGNEQYF. CDR3 nucleotides: TGTGCCAGCAACTACGGAGGAACGGGAAACGAGCAGTACTTC.

This chain joins TRBV6-6 and TRBJ1-5, with a possible D match to TRBD1 (6 bases). The CDR3 has 14 amino acids. CDR1 and CDR2 from the germline V gene are MNHNY and SVGAGI (reference sequence). V lost 0 bases, J lost 6 bases, and 9 bases lay in between. CDR3 in amino acids: CASSYSSGVQPQHF. The CDR3 nucleotides are TGTGCCAGCAGTTACTCTTCAGGGGTTCAGCCCCAGCATTTT.